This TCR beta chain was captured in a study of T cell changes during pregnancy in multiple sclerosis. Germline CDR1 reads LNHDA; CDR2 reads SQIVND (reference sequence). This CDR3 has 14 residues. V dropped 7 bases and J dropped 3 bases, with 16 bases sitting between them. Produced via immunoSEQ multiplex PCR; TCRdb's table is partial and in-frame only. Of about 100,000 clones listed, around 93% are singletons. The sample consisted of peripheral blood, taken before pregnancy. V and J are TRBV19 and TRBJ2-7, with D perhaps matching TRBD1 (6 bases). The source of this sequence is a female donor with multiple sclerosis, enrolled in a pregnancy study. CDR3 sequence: CASKRTELHYEQYF. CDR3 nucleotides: TGTGCCAGTAAGCGGACAGAACTACACTACGAGCAGTACTTC.